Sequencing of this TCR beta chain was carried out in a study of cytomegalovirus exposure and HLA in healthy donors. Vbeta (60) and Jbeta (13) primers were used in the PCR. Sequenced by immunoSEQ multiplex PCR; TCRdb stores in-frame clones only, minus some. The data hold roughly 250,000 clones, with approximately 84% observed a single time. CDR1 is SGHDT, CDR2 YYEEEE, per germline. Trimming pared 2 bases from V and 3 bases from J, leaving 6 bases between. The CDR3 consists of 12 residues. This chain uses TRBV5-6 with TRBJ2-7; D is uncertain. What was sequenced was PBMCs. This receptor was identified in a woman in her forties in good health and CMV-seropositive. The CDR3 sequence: CASSLRDYEQYF. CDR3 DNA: TGTGCCAGCAGCTTAAGAGACTACGAGCAGTACTTC.